One and the same sample provided the 30 T cell receptor beta chains below, sequenced in a study of shared clonotypes between healthy human individuals. Method: immunoSEQ multiplex PCR; TCRdb's copy keeps in-frame clones and lacks some. The repertoire includes about 700,000 clones, under 95% of them detected once, and approximately 22% sits in the top ten. The naive CD8 subset, CD45RO-negative cells positively selected for CCR7, excluded terminally differentiated effector memory CD45RA+ cells. What was sequenced was naive CD8+ T cells sorted from blood. These receptors all come from a man aged 25-45 years in good health.

The genes are TRBV2 and TRBJ2-1, with TRBD1 matching 7 bases. Germline loops: CDR1 SNHLY, CDR2 FYNNEI. This CDR3 contains 16 residues. J lost 3 bases, V lost 7 bases, and 12 bases had no gene match. DNA for the CDR3: TGTGCCAGCATTGATCCCCGGGACAGACGCTACAATGAGCAGTTCTTC. Its translation is CASIDPRDRRYNEQFF. Together with reference TRBV2 and TRBJ2-1, the CDR3 gives the full variable domain: EPEVTQTPSHQVTQMGQEVILRCVPISNHLYFYWYRQILGQKVEFLVSFYNNEISEKSEIFDDQFSVERPDGSNFTLKIRSTKLEDSAMYFCASIDPRDRRYNEQFFGPGTRLTVL.

The rearrangement links TRBV9 to TRBJ2-3, with 7 bases matching TRBD1. The CDR3 extends over 16 amino acids. CDR1 and CDR2 (germline): SGDLS, YYNGEE. V shed 2 bases, J shed 3 bases, and the junction held 9 bases outside the gene matches. In nucleotides, the CDR3 is TGTGCCAGCAGCGTTGGTGGGGGACAGACAACAGATACGCAGTATTTT. Protein product: CASSVGGGQTTDTQYF. The full variable domain, in which reference TRBV9 and TRBJ2-3 provide the parts outside the CDR3, is DSGVTQTPKHLITATGQRVTLRCSPRSGDLSVYWYQQSLDQGLQFLIQYYNGEERAKGNILERFSAQQFPDLHSELNLSSLELGDSALYFCASSVGGGQTTDTQYFGPGTRLTVL.

The chain is built from TRBV7-9 and TRBJ1-1, with D possibly being TRBD1 (5 bases). Trimming shortened V by 10 bases and J by 0 bases, and 9 bases separated the two germline ends. Germline V gene sequence: CDR1 SEHNR, CDR2 FQNEAQ (reference sequence). This CDR3 has 12 amino acids. This chain's CDR3 is CATPGVNTEAFF. DNA for the CDR3: TGTGCCACCCCGGGGGTGAACACTGAAGCTTTCTTT.

The rearrangement joins TRBV28 to TRBJ1-3; TRBD1 is a possible D gene (6 bases). Trimming took 8 bases from V and 2 from J, leaving 19 bases between them. This CDR3 has 16 amino acids. Germline assignment: CDR1 MDHEN and CDR2 SYDVKM. The CDR3 DNA sequence: TGTGCCAGCCGAAAGGGACACCCAGGCGCTGGAAACACCATATATTTT. It yields the protein CASRKGHPGAGNTIYF.

This clone was seen a few times. The gene calls are TRBV28 and TRBJ2-7, with 8 bases lining up with TRBD2. Germline-derived CDR1 and CDR2 are MDHEN and SYDVKM. The CDR3 spans 14 residues. V shed 5 bases, J shed 3 bases, and the junction held 6 bases outside the gene matches. DNA of the CDR3: TGTGCCAGCAGTCCCCCGGGACTAGACTACGAGCAGTACTTC. It encodes CASSPPGLDYEQYF.

The rearrangement links TRBV27 to TRBJ1-5; D possibly corresponds to TRBD1 (6 bases). The CDR3 is 15 amino acids. The germline V gene encodes CDR1 MNHEY and CDR2 SMNVEV (reference sequence). V lost 6 bases to trimming and J lost 8 bases, with 20 bases between them. CDR3 sequence: CASSAAHRAGEPQHF. The CDR3 bases are TGTGCCAGCAGCGCTGCCCACAGGGCCGGGGAGCCCCAGCATTTT.

The J gene is TRBJ2-3, the V gene TRBV4-3, with 7 positions matching TRBD1. Germline CDR1 and CDR2: LGHNA and YSLEER. The CDR3 runs 16 residues. The J segment lost 2 bases and the V segment lost 0 bases, leaving 5 bases of the junction unmatched. The CDR3 DNA reads TGCGCCAGCAGCCAAGATCGGGGACAGAACACAGATACGCAGTATTTT. Its translation: CASSQDRGQNTDTQYF.

V is TRBV11-2 and J is TRBJ2-7; tentative D call: TRBD2 (5 bases). V dropped 8 bases and J dropped 2 bases, with 7 bases sitting between them. CDR1 SGHAT and CDR2 FQNNGV come from the germline V gene. This CDR3 has 11 amino acids. The CDR3 sequence: CASGLTYEQYF. The CDR3 DNA reads as TGTGCCAGCGGACTCACCTACGAGCAGTACTTC.

This CDR3 is CASSLYRDRIYNEQFF. The CDR3 bases are TGTGCCAGCAGCTTATACCGGGACAGAATCTACAATGAGCAGTTCTTC. This rearrangement joins TRBV11-2 to TRBJ2-1; 7 bases line up with TRBD1. Unmatched junction bases numbered 7, after V lost 2 bases and J lost 3 bases. This CDR3 has 16 amino acids. Germline-derived CDR1 and CDR2 are SGHAT and FQNNGV.

The chain is built from TRBV6-1 and TRBJ1-5; 8 bases are shared with TRBD1. Germline lookup yields CDR1 MNHNS and CDR2 SASEGT. The CDR3 totals 18 residues. The V segment lost 2 bases and the J segment 11 bases; nucleotides outside the gene matches: 20. The CDR3 DNA sequence: TGTGCCAGCAGTGAATCAGGGACAGGTAGCTTTTTGGATCGGACCCAGCATTTT. Translating gives CASSESGTGSFLDRTQHF.

This clone showed up just a few times. The chain links TRBV7-9 to TRBJ2-7; 8 bases are a match to TRBD2. Germline assignment: CDR1 SEHNR and CDR2 FQNEAQ (reference sequence). The CDR3 has 15 residues. The J segment lost 6 bases and the V segment lost 1 base, leaving 8 bases of the junction unmatched. The CDR3 protein is CASSLDGREGREQYF. For the CDR3, the DNA is TGTGCCAGCAGCTTAGATGGACGGGAGGGCCGCGAGCAGTACTTC. The full variable domain, completed using reference TRBV7-9 and TRBJ2-7, is DTGVSQNPRHKITKRGQNVTFRCDPISEHNRLYWYRQTLGQGPEFLTYFQNEAQLEKSRLLSDRFSAERPKGSFSTLEIQRTEQGDSAMYLCASSLDGREGREQYFGPGTRLTVT.

This clone appeared once. The chain links TRBV7-8 to TRBJ2-3; TRBD2 aligns across 9 bases. The CDR3 has 19 amino acids. Trimming took 3 bases from V and 2 from J; bases not matched to a gene: 15. In germline, CDR1 is SGHVS, CDR2 FQNEAQ. This CDR3 reads CASSFVISSIAGDTDTQYF. The DNA for the CDR3 is TGTGCCAGCAGCTTCGTTATATCGTCGATAGCGGGGGACACAGATACGCAGTATTTT.

This clone was detected only a few times. The V and J genes are TRBV6-4 and TRBJ2-2; D gene ambiguous. The CDR3 is made up of 15 amino acids. The germline V gene has CDR1 MRHNA and CDR2 SNTAGT. V lost 0 bases and J 4 bases, leaving 9 bases between the germline ends. The CDR3 bases are TGTGCCAGCAGTGACTCGAAGCAGTCCACCGGGGAGCTGTTTTTT. Translated: CASSDSKQSTGELFF.

This clone has more than one count but fewer than ten. This chain joins TRBV10-3 and TRBJ2-7; the D gene is possibly TRBD1 (6 bases). Germline CDR1 ENHRY, CDR2 SYGVKD. The CDR3 extends over 16 amino acids. Trimming cost V 6 bases and J 3 bases, with 21 bases left between them. CDR3 loop: CAISSPSGTHYYEQYF. The DNA for the CDR3 is TGTGCCATCAGCTCCCCTTCGGGGACACACTACTACGAGCAGTACTTC.

This clone has more than one count but fewer than ten. The rearrangement joins TRBV19 to TRBJ1-5; no clear D. Trimming removed 6 bases from V and 4 bases from J, with 7 bases in between. Germline-derived CDR1 and CDR2 are LNHDA and SQIVND (reference sequence). The CDR3 length is 12 residues. Here the CDR3 DNA reads TGTGCCAGTAGCCAAGGGAATCAGCCCCAGCATTTT. It codes for CASSQGNQPQHF. Based on the CDR3 plus reference TRBV19 and TRBJ1-5, the full variable domain is DGGITQSPKYLFRKEGQNVTLSCEQNLNHDAMYWYRQDPGQGLRLIYYSQIVNDFQKGDIAEGYSVSREKKESFPLTVTSAQKNPTAFYLCASSQGNQPQHFGDGTRLSIL.

V gene TRBV29-1 combines with J gene TRBJ2-7; TRBD1 matches 8 bases. CDR1 is SQVTM and CDR2 is ANQGSEA in the germline V gene. The trim removed 7 bases at V and 4 bases at J, leaving 9 bases unmatched. This CDR3 is 13 amino acids long. The CDR3: CSAAGTGDYEQYF. The CDR3 coding sequence is TGCAGCGCCGCCGGGACAGGCGATTACGAGCAGTACTTC.

The chain joins TRBV2 to TRBJ2-7; 7 bases agree with TRBD2. The V gene end was trimmed by 4 bases and the J gene end by 1 base; junction bases not matched to a gene: 10. From germline, CDR1 is SNHLY and CDR2 FYNNEI. The CDR3 is made up of 16 amino acids. This CDR3 is CASSVKRLAESYEQYF. CDR3 bases: TGTGCCAGCAGTGTAAAGCGCCTAGCGGAGTCCTACGAGCAGTACTTC.

The rearrangement joins TRBV4-2 to TRBJ2-3; TRBD2 might be the D (6 bases). V shed 4 bases and J shed 3 bases, with 23 bases lying between them. CDR1 and CDR2 from the germline V gene are LGHNA and YNFKEQ. This CDR3 spans 18 amino acids. CDR3 residues: CASSPVRRDRGRTDTQYF. As DNA, the CDR3 is TGTGCCAGCAGCCCCGTTCGGCGGGACCGCGGCAGAACAGATACGCAGTATTTT.

V usage is TRBV7-9 and J usage is TRBJ2-2, with D tentatively TRBD1 (6 bases). The CDR3 is 18 amino acids. V was clipped by 8 bases and J by 2 bases, with 24 bases between them. Germline-derived CDR1 and CDR2 are SEHNR and FQNEAQ (reference sequence). The CDR3 sequence is CASFLPALRDTNTGELFF. In DNA form, the CDR3 reads TGTGCCAGCTTTCTCCCCGCCCTACGGGACACAAACACCGGGGAGCTGTTTTTT.

The V call is TRBV10-3, the J call TRBJ2-7, with D maybe TRBD1 (6 bases). Germline CDR1 and CDR2: ENHRY and SYGVKD. Deletions cut 4 bases from V and 1 base from J, with 8 bases between. There are 13 residues in the CDR3. CDR3 DNA: TGTGCCATCAGTGGGGGGCTTTCCTACGAGCAGTACTTC. The encoded protein is CAISGGLSYEQYF.

The chain employs TRBV11-2 and TRBJ2-1, with 7 bases identical to TRBD2. The CDR3 consists of 17 residues. Germline V gene sequence: CDR1 SGHAT, CDR2 FQNNGV. The trim removed 1 base at V and 4 bases at J, leaving 10 bases unmatched. The CDR3 bases are TGTGCCAGCAGCTTAGGAAGTGGGCTAGCGGAGTACAATGAGCAGTTCTTC. It codes for CASSLGSGLAEYNEQFF.

This chain links TRBV27 with TRBJ2-7, with D possibly called TRBD1 or TRBD2 (5 bases each). V was trimmed by 7 bases and J by 9 bases, leaving 25 bases between them. CDR1 and CDR2 (germline): MNHEY, SMNVEV (reference sequence). The CDR3 sequence is 15 residues long. CDR3 residues: CASKTFSDPFGGQYF. The CDR3 DNA is TGTGCCAGCAAAACCTTTTCCGACCCTTTTGGGGGGCAGTACTTC.

The chain recombines TRBV21-1 with TRBJ2-1; the table names TRBD2, a call not compared with the DNA. TRBV21-1 is an annotated pseudogene. The CDR3 length is 18 residues. CDR3 coding DNA: TGTGCCAGCAGCACAAACCCGTATTCGACTCGGAGACACAATGAGCAGTTCTTC. Protein: CASSTNPYSTRRHNEQFF.

J is TRBJ2-4 and V is TRBV7-8, with 9 bases lining up with TRBD1. V lost 5 bases and J lost 10; bases outside the gene matches: 15. Germline CDR1 SGHVS, CDR2 FQNEAQ. The CDR3 is made up of 16 amino acids. The CDR3 is CASSPASGTGLLIQYF. The DNA of the CDR3 is TGTGCCAGCAGCCCCGCCTCCGGGACAGGGTTGTTAATTCAGTACTTC.

The chain employs TRBV2 and TRBJ2-7; 9 bases fit TRBD2. With 4 bases clipped from V and 4 bases from J, the junction kept 5 bases outside the gene matches. Germline loops: CDR1 SNHLY, CDR2 FYNNEI. The CDR3 is made up of 14 amino acids. CDR3 loop: CASSVAGGPYEQYF. CDR3 nucleotides: TGTGCCAGCAGTGTTGCGGGAGGGCCTTACGAGCAGTACTTC.

The V call is TRBV15, the J call TRBJ1-4; a possible D gene is TRBD1 (5 bases). Trimming cost V 0 bases and J 3 bases, with 14 bases left between them. Germline loops: CDR1 LNHNV, CDR2 YYDKDF (reference sequence). This CDR3 contains 17 residues. CDR3 residues: CATSRDLSGFANEKLFF. The CDR3 nucleotides read TGTGCCACCAGCAGAGATCTATCAGGGTTCGCTAATGAAAAACTGTTTTTT.

The chain joins TRBV6-1 to TRBJ1-1; D remains unclear. Germline CDR1 MNHNS, CDR2 SASEGT. V was clipped by 1 base and J by 1 base, with 4 bases between them. There are 13 residues in the CDR3. Here the CDR3 reads CASSEGKNTEAFF. The CDR3 nucleotides are TGTGCCAGCAGTGAAGGCAAGAACACTGAAGCTTTCTTT.

The rearrangement uses TRBV7-9 and TRBJ2-2; TRBD1 is a possible D gene (5 bases). CDR1 is SEHNR and CDR2 is FQNEAQ in the germline V gene (reference sequence). The CDR3 covers 16 residues. The ends were cut back, 4 bases at V and 1 base at J, with 13 bases in the middle. DNA for the CDR3: TGTGCCAGCAGCTCGCGACAGAAAAAGAACACCGGGGAGCTGTTTTTT. Translating it yields CASSSRQKKNTGELFF.

This chain uses TRBV27 with TRBJ2-1, with D maybe TRBD2 (6 bases). V was shortened by 4 bases and J by 4 bases, with 14 bases between the two germline ends. CDR3 length equals 15 residues. CDR1 is MNHEY, CDR2 SMNVEV, per germline (reference sequence). In nucleotides, the CDR3 is TGTGCCAGCAGTTCATCGGACGGGACTTACAATGAGCAGTTCTTC. Encoded protein: CASSSSDGTYNEQFF.

V usage is TRBV7-8 and J usage is TRBJ2-1, with 7 positions matching TRBD2. Germline V CDR1 and CDR2: SGHVS, FQNEAQ. The V and J ends lost 1 base and 4 bases, in that order; junction bases with no gene match: 7. This CDR3 contains 16 residues. In DNA, the CDR3 is TGTGCCAGCAGCTTAGTCGGACTAGGTGGGTACAATGAGCAGTTCTTC. Encoded protein: CASSLVGLGGYNEQFF.